Shown below are 26 T cell receptor beta chains from a single sample sequenced in a study of cytomegalovirus exposure and HLA in healthy donors. Primers for the PCR totalled 60 Vbeta and 13 Jbeta. Assay used: immunoSEQ multiplex PCR; TCRdb lists only in-frame clones, some missing. The sample lists more than 140,000 clones, around three fifths occurring once. Sample: PBMCs. Source of these receptors: a woman younger than 45 in good health and CMV-seropositive.

CDR3 sequence reads: CASRGDRDTQYF. The CDR3 DNA reads TGTGCCAGCAGGGGGGACAGAGATACGCAGTATTTT. The genes are TRBV2 and TRBJ2-3; 7 nucleotides align to TRBD1. Germline loops: CDR1 SNHLY, CDR2 FYNNEI. J lost 5 bases, V lost 6 bases, and 2 bases had no gene match. The CDR3 is 12 amino acids.

The V gene is TRBV7-9, the J gene TRBJ1-5; D is uncertain. Germline V CDR1 and CDR2: SEHNR, FQNEAQ (reference sequence). The CDR3 has 13 residues. V lost 4 bases to trimming and J lost 7 bases, with 11 bases between them. Here the CDR3 reads CASSWSTSQPQHF. The CDR3 coding sequence is TGTGCCAGCAGCTGGAGCACGTCCCAGCCCCAGCATTTT.

This chain joins TRBV5-1 and TRBJ1-6; 10 nucleotides line up with TRBD1. The CDR3 is 16 residues long. With V trimmed by 1 base and J by 5 bases, 3 bases remained unmatched. From germline, CDR1 is SGHRS and CDR2 YFSETQ. CDR3 protein: CASSLRGQGNNSPLHF. CDR3 in DNA: TGCGCCAGCAGCTTGAGGGGACAGGGGAATAATTCACCCCTCCACTTT.

V and J are TRBV19 and TRBJ1-2; D perhaps matches TRBD1 (5 bases). CDR1 is LNHDA and CDR2 is SQIVND in the germline V gene (reference sequence). The CDR3 consists of 15 residues. V dropped 2 bases and J dropped 3 bases, with 13 bases sitting between them. Written as DNA, the CDR3 is TGTGCCAGTAGTATACGGCGGGGGGTGGACTATGGCTACACCTTC. Protein: CASSIRRGVDYGYTF.

The J gene is TRBJ2-7, the V gene TRBV19, with D possibly TRBD1 on 5 matching bases. The germline V and J ends were trimmed by 3 bases and 4 bases, with 10 bases remaining between them. Germline CDR1 is LNHDA and CDR2 is SQIVND (reference sequence). The CDR3 covers 13 residues. The CDR3: CASSMTPGYEQYF. CDR3 sequence (DNA): TGTGCCAGTAGTATGACCCCAGGGTACGAGCAGTACTTC.

V usage is TRBV18 and J usage is TRBJ2-7, with D perhaps TRBD2 (6 bases). This CDR3 spans 12 amino acids. V was shortened by 4 bases and J by 2 bases, with 6 bases between the two germline ends. Germline CDR1 KGHSH, CDR2 LQKENI. The CDR3 bases are TGTGCCAGCTCACGGGGGGCCTACGAGCAGTACTTC. This gives the protein CASSRGAYEQYF.

The CDR3 spells CASRVQGTREKLFF. DNA of the CDR3: TGTGCCAGCAGGGTACAGGGGACTCGTGAAAAACTGTTTTTT. The chain carries TRBV11-2 and TRBJ1-4, with TRBD1 matching 7 bases. Germline lookup yields CDR1 SGHAT and CDR2 FQNNGV. V lost 6 bases, J lost 7 bases, and 8 bases stayed unmatched. The CDR3 is made up of 14 amino acids. Based on the CDR3 plus reference TRBV11-2 and TRBJ1-4, the full variable domain is EAGVAQSPRYKIIEKRQSVAFWCNPISGHATLYWYQQILGQGPKLLIQFQNNGVVDDSQLPKDRFSAERLKGVDSTLKIQPAKLEDSAVYLCASRVQGTREKLFFGSGTQLSVL.

The chain employs TRBV5-1 and TRBJ1-4; maybe TRBD1 (6 bases). Trimming left V 4 bases short and J 8 bases short, with 12 bases between. The V gene's germline CDR1 is SGHRS and CDR2 YFSETQ. The CDR3 contains 13 residues. Here the CDR3 DNA reads TGCGCCAGCAGCAGCCCGGACAGAGAAAAACTGTTTTTT. It is translated as CASSSPDREKLFF. The full variable domain, its missing parts supplied by reference TRBV5-1 and TRBJ1-4, is KAGVTQTPRYLIKTRGQQVTLSCSPISGHRSVSWYQQTPGQGLQFLFEYFSETQRNKGNFPGRFSGRQFSNSRSEMNVSTLELGDSALYLCASSSPDREKLFFGSGTQLSVL.

The chain uses TRBV2 and TRBJ1-1; 9 bases are a match to TRBD1. V was clipped by 6 bases and J by 3 bases; unmatched bases: 8. The germline CDR1 and CDR2 sequences are SNHLY and FYNNEI. The length of the CDR3 is 15 residues. The CDR3 spells CASSLTGTGYTEAFF. The CDR3 DNA sequence: TGTGCCAGCAGCCTAACCGGGACAGGGTACACTGAAGCTTTCTTT.

This chain links TRBV5-6 with TRBJ2-5; D is unclear. The J call may be mistaken, given a closer DNA end match to TRBJ2-7. The CDR3 loop spans 12 amino acids. Germline CDR1 is SGHDT and CDR2 is YYEEEE. CDR3 nucleotides: TGTGCCAGCAGCTTGGGCGGATACGAGCAGTACTTC. Translation gives CASSLGGYEQYF.

CDR3 DNA: TGCGCCAGCAGCTTTACAGGGGGCGCGGAATCACCCCTCCACTTT. As protein: CASSFTGGAESPLHF. The chain recombines TRBV5-1 with TRBJ1-6; the match to TRBD1 covers 9 bases. Per germline, CDR1 SGHRS and CDR2 YFSETQ. The CDR3 is 15 amino acids. The trim removed 2 bases at V and 10 bases at J, leaving 7 bases unmatched. The entire variable domain, with the rest obtained from reference TRBV5-1 and TRBJ1-6, is as follows: KAGVTQTPRYLIKTRGQQVTLSCSPISGHRSVSWYQQTPGQGLQFLFEYFSETQRNKGNFPGRFSGRQFSNSRSEMNVSTLELGDSALYLCASSFTGGAESPLHFGNGTRLTVT.

This clone appeared a few times. This sequence joins TRBV7-9 and TRBJ2-1; no clear D gene. This CDR3 is 12 amino acids long. The germline V gene has CDR1 SEHNR and CDR2 FQNEAQ (reference sequence). Trimming cost V 2 bases and J 4 bases, with 3 bases left between them. Here the CDR3 reads CASSLLYNEQFF. In DNA, the CDR3 is TGTGCCAGCAGCTTACTTTACAATGAGCAGTTCTTC.

The table lists this clone with a count of one. This chain joins TRBV28 and TRBJ1-3; 9 nucleotides align to TRBD1. Trimming cost V 6 bases and J 3 bases; bases outside gene matches: 3. Germline-derived CDR1 and CDR2 are MDHEN and SYDVKM. CDR3 length equals 14 residues. The DNA for the CDR3 is TGTGCCAGCAGACAGGGGGCTGATGGAAACACCATATATTTT. This sequence encodes CASRQGADGNTIYF.

The gene calls are TRBV5-1 and TRBJ1-3; D not certain. The germline V and J ends were trimmed by 1 base and 0 bases, with 8 bases remaining between them. CDR1 and CDR2 (germline): SGHRS, YFSETQ. The CDR3 is 15 amino acids. The CDR3 nucleotides read TGCGCCAGCAGCTTGACCCAGGTCTCTGGAAACACCATATATTTT. Amino acid sequence: CASSLTQVSGNTIYF.

The chain carries TRBV4-1 and TRBJ2-3; 7 bases match TRBD2. The CDR3 totals 14 residues. From germline, CDR1 is MGHRA and CDR2 YSYEKL. V lost 6 bases and J lost 2; bases outside the gene matches: 5. CDR3 residues: CASRVSGFTDTQYF. The CDR3 nucleotides are TGCGCCAGCAGAGTTAGCGGGTTCACAGATACGCAGTATTTT.

V and J are TRBV4-2 and TRBJ2-1; tentative D call: TRBD1 (5 bases). From germline, CDR1 is LGHNA and CDR2 YNFKEQ. V dropped 4 bases and J dropped 4 bases, with 8 bases sitting between them. The CDR3 extends over 13 amino acids. DNA of the CDR3: TGTGCCAGCAGCCTAAGACAGTACAATGAGCAGTTCTTC. It translates to CASSLRQYNEQFF.

This chain links TRBV5-1 with TRBJ1-2, with a tentative D call TRBD1 (5 bases). Deletions cut 2 bases from V and 1 base from J, with 18 bases between. Germline CDR1 is SGHRS and CDR2 is YFSETQ. This CDR3 region has 17 residues. CDR3 in amino acids: CASSLDYGTQYNYGYTF. For the CDR3, the DNA is TGCGCCAGCAGCTTAGATTACGGGACTCAGTATAACTATGGCTACACCTTC.

This chain links TRBV13 with TRBJ1-2; the D gene is possibly TRBD1 (6 bases). V was cut by 6 bases and J by 8 bases, with 19 bases left in between. Germline V gives CDR1 PRHDT, CDR2 FYEKMQ (reference sequence). CDR3 length equals 14 residues. The DNA for the CDR3 is TGTGCCAGCAGACATAGCAACAGGGCTAGGGGCTACACCTTC. Its translation: CASRHSNRARGYTF.

The chain couples TRBV5-5 to TRBJ1-1; D might be TRBD1 (5 bases). This CDR3 comprises 14 residues. Trimming stripped 0 bases from V and 3 bases from J, with 9 bases between. Germline V gives CDR1 SGHKS, CDR2 YYEKEE (reference sequence). In DNA form, the CDR3 reads TGTGCCAGCAGCTTGGTCCAGGGTCACACTGAAGCTTTCTTT. Encoded protein: CASSLVQGHTEAFF.

This clone appeared a single time. The CDR3 DNA follows: TGTGCCAGCAGTTTATGGTGGGGATCGAGCGCTAGCGGTAAATTTGACAATGAGCAGTTCTTC. Its protein is CASSLWWGSSASGKFDNEQFF. The genes are TRBV28 and TRBJ2-1; TRBD2 agrees at 7 bases. The V and J ends lost 0 bases and 5 bases, in that order; junction bases with no gene match: 22. There are 21 residues in the CDR3. Germline CDR1 MDHEN, CDR2 SYDVKM.

The chain links TRBV2 to TRBJ2-3; 7 nucleotides agree with TRBD1. V lost 6 bases and J lost 4; bases outside the gene matches: 10. Germline V gene lookup returns CDR1 SNHLY and CDR2 FYNNEI. The CDR3 contains 15 residues. The CDR3 spells CASRHRGQSSDTQYF. The CDR3 DNA follows: TGTGCCAGCAGACACAGGGGACAGTCTTCAGATACGCAGTATTTT. The full variable domain, its missing parts supplied by reference TRBV2 and TRBJ2-3, is EPEVTQTPSHQVTQMGQEVILRCVPISNHLYFYWYRQILGQKVEFLVSFYNNEISEKSEIFDDQFSVERPDGSNFTLKIRSTKLEDSAMYFCASRHRGQSSDTQYFGPGTRLTVL.

V is TRBV2 and J is TRBJ2-1; perhaps TRBD1 as D (5 bases). V lost 3 bases to trimming and J lost 4 bases, with 13 bases between them. Germline V CDR1 and CDR2: SNHLY, FYNNEI. CDR3 length: 15 amino acids. CDR3 loop: CASSDSGQKYNEQFF. The CDR3 DNA reads TGTGCCAGCAGTGATTCAGGACAAAAATACAATGAGCAGTTCTTC.

V is TRBV7-2 and J is TRBJ1-1; maybe TRBD1 (5 bases). Trimming took off 0 bases at V and 4 bases at J, with 24 bases between the two ends. Germline V gene lookup returns CDR1 SGHTA and CDR2 FQGNSA. The CDR3 extends over 19 amino acids. CDR3 region: CASSLALGTGGLMGTEAFF. In DNA, the CDR3 is TGTGCCAGCAGCTTAGCGCTCGGGACGGGAGGGCTAATGGGCACTGAAGCTTTCTTT.

The chain employs TRBV6-1 and TRBJ1-5, with TRBD1 matching 7 bases. The J segment lost 6 bases and the V segment lost 5 bases, leaving 10 bases of the junction unmatched. CDR1 and CDR2 from the germline V gene are MNHNS and SASEGT. The length of the CDR3 is 15 residues. CDR3 region: CASSPTTGLGQPQHF. The CDR3 region has the DNA TGTGCCAGCAGTCCAACGACAGGGCTAGGTCAGCCCCAGCATTTT.

The V call is TRBV9, the J call TRBJ1-1; D is possibly TRBD1 (5 bases). The CDR3 contains 15 residues. Germline loops: CDR1 SGDLS, CDR2 YYNGEE. V was clipped by 0 bases and J by 1 base, with 10 bases between them. For the CDR3, the DNA is TGTGCCAGCAGCGTAGTAGGCGGGGGGAACACTGAAGCTTTCTTT. It translates to CASSVVGGGNTEAFF.

V usage is TRBV11-1 and J usage is TRBJ2-7, with a possible D match to TRBD1 (6 bases). Trimming stripped 1 base from V and 0 bases from J, with 10 bases between. The length of the CDR3 is 15 residues. CDR1 and CDR2 from the germline V gene are SGHAT and FQDESV (reference sequence). As DNA, the CDR3 is TGTGCCAGCAGCTTAGTCGACAGGACCTCCTACGAGCAGTACTTC. It is translated as CASSLVDRTSYEQYF.